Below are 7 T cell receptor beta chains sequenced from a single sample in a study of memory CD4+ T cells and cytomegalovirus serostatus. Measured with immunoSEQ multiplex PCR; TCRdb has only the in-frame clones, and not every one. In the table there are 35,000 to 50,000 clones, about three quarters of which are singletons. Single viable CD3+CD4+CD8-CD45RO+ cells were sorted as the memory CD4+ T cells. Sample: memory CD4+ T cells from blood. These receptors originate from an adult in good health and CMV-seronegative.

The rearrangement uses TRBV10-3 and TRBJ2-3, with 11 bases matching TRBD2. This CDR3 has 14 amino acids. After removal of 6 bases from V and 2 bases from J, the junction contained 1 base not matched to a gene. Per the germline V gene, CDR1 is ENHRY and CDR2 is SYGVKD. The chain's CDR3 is CAIRTSGTTDTQYF. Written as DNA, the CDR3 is TGTGCCATCAGGACTAGCGGGACCACAGATACGCAGTATTTT.

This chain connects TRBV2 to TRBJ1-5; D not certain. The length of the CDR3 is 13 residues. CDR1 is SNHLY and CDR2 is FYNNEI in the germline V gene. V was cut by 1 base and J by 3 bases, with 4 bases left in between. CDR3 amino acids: CASSEDANQPQHF. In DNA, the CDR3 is TGTGCCAGCAGTGAAGACGCCAATCAGCCCCAGCATTTT.

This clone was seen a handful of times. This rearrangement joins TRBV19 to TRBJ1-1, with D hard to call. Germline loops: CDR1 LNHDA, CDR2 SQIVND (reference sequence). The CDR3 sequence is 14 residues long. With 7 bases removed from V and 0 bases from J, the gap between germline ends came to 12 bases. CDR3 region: CASTPQSMNTEAFF. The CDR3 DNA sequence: TGTGCCAGTACCCCCCAGAGCATGAACACTGAAGCTTTCTTT.

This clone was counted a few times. CDR3 amino acids: CASSVRQGYEQYF. The CDR3, as DNA: TGTGCCAGCAGCGTCCGACAGGGCTACGAGCAGTACTTC. J is TRBJ2-7 and V is TRBV9; 7 bases agree with TRBD1. J was trimmed by 3 bases and V by 2 bases; bases with no gene match: 2. There are 13 residues in the CDR3. Germline V gene lookup returns CDR1 SGDLS and CDR2 YYNGEE.

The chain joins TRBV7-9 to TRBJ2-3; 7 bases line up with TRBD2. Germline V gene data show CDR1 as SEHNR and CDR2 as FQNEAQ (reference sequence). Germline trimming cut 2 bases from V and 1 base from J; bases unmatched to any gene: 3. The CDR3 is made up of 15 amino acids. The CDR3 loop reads CASSLPGGRTDTQYF. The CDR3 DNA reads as TGTGCCAGCAGCTTACCGGGAGGACGCACAGATACGCAGTATTTT.

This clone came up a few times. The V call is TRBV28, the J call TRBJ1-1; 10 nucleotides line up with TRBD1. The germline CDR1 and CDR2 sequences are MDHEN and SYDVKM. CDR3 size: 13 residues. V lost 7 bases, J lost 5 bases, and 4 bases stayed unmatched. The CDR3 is CASTDRGRTEAFF. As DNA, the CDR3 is TGTGCCAGCACCGACAGGGGGCGGACTGAAGCTTTCTTT.

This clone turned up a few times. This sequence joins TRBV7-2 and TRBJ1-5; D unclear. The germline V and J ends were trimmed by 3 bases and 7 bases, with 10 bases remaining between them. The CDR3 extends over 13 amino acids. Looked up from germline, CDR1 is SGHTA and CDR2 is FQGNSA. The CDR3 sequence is CASSFAPVQPQHF. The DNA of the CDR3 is TGTGCCAGCAGCTTCGCCCCGGTCCAGCCCCAGCATTTT.